These 21 T cell receptor beta chains were sequenced from one sample in a study of T-cell memory formation after mild COVID-19. TCRdb re-analysed the 5' RACE reads in MiXCR, keeping a single row per CDR3 protein. The profile shows around 260,000 distinct CDR3 sequences, about 17% of them singletons. The sequencing sample was made of PBMCs or a T cell subset sorted from them (not recorded which). The source of these receptors is a man younger than 35 who had mild COVID-19 (a few samples of this study predate the infection). Cell type and time point are not known.

This clonotype was observed a handful of times. The chain carries TRBV4-2 and TRBJ2-2, with TRBD2 matching over 9 bases. This CDR3 contains 18 residues. The V and J ends lost 0 bases and 6 bases, in that order; junction bases with no gene match: 11. The V gene's germline CDR1 is LGHNA and CDR2 YNFKEQ. The CDR3 here is CASSQDFAASGVAGELFF. The CDR3 region has the DNA TGTGCCAGCAGCCAAGATTTCGCGGCTAGCGGGGTTGCCGGGGAGCTGTTTTTT.

In this sample, this clonotype turned up a few times. This chain uses TRBV7-2 with TRBJ2-3; a possible D gene is TRBD1 (5 bases). Germline V gives CDR1 SGHTA, CDR2 FQGNSA. This CDR3 is built from 16 residues. V lost 3 bases and J 0 bases, leaving 13 bases between the germline ends. This chain's CDR3 is CASSLDKPLSTDTQYF. The CDR3 nucleotides read TGTGCCAGCAGCTTGGACAAGCCCCTTAGCACAGATACGCAGTATTTT.

The genes are TRBV18 and TRBJ2-5; TRBD2 aligns across 10 bases. The V gene end was trimmed by 3 bases and the J gene end by 4 bases; junction bases not matched to a gene: 5. The CDR3 covers 15 residues. Per germline, CDR1 KGHSH and CDR2 LQKENI. CDR3 protein: CASSPSGGAGETQYF. In DNA, the CDR3 is TGTGCCAGCTCACCGAGCGGGGGGGCCGGAGAGACCCAGTACTTC.

The chain links TRBV20-1 to TRBJ2-3, with D perhaps given as TRBD1 or TRBD2 (5 bases each). The CDR3 length is 13 residues. V lost 7 bases and J 1 base, leaving 12 bases between the germline ends. The germline V gene encodes CDR1 DFQATT and CDR2 SNEGSKA (reference sequence). The CDR3 reads CSVIRGRTDTQYF. The CDR3 bases are TGCAGTGTTATTCGGGGCCGCACAGATACGCAGTATTTT.

A few counts support this clonotype. The chain is built from TRBV29-1 and TRBJ2-1; maybe TRBD1 (6 bases). V was trimmed by 5 bases and J by 11 bases, leaving 13 bases between them. The CDR3 loop spans 11 amino acids. Germline CDR1 reads SQVTM; CDR2 reads ANQGSEA. The CDR3 is CSVTGQPQQFF. CDR3 nucleotides: TGCAGCGTTACTGGACAGCCTCAGCAGTTCTTC.

This chain uses TRBV11-2 with TRBJ2-5; 10 positions match TRBD2. Germline CDR1 is SGHAT and CDR2 is FQNNGV. V lost 5 bases and J lost 5; bases outside the gene matches: 14. The CDR3 spans 17 residues. The CDR3 region is CASSPFSSGGGGETQYF. CDR3 in DNA: TGTGCCAGCAGCCCGTTTTCTAGCGGGGGAGGTGGGGAGACCCAGTACTTC.

At least ten counts were recorded for this clonotype. This chain uses TRBV7-2 with TRBJ2-3, with TRBD1 as a possible D gene (5 bases). The CDR3 length is 14 residues. Trimming took off 5 bases at V and 1 base at J, with 10 bases between the two ends. CDR1 is SGHTA and CDR2 is FQGNSA in the germline V gene. The CDR3 region has the DNA TGTGCCAGCAGCAAAGGGGAACGCACAGATACGCAGTATTTT. Its translation: CASSKGERTDTQYF. Full variable domain (remainder filled in from reference TRBV7-2 and TRBJ2-3): GAGVSQSPSNKVTEKGKDVELRCDPISGHTALYWYRQSLGQGLEFLIYFQGNSAPDKSGLPSDRFSAERTGGSVSTLTIQRTQQEDSAVYLCASSKGERTDTQYFGPGTRLTVL.

CDR3 nucleotide sequence: TGTGCCAGAAGTTTATCGTTGAAGGCCGGGCGGCAGTACGTC. Encoded protein: CARSLSLKAGRQYV. The chain combines TRBV27 with TRBJ2-7; D is uncertain. From germline, CDR1 is MNHEY and CDR2 SMNVEV (reference sequence). The CDR3 consists of 14 residues.

This clonotype has more than one count but fewer than ten. The chain employs TRBV4-3 and TRBJ1-2, with D unresolved. The germline V and J ends were trimmed by 1 base and 8 bases, with 14 bases remaining between them. The germline CDR1 and CDR2 sequences are LGHNA and YSLEER. The CDR3 is 14 amino acids. The CDR3 sequence is CASSQVGRGGGYTF. The CDR3, as DNA: TGCGCCAGCAGCCAAGTTGGACGAGGCGGGGGCTACACCTTC.

This clonotype has ten or more counts. This chain links TRBV4-1 with TRBJ2-1, with D unclear. Germline-derived CDR1 and CDR2 are MGHRA and YSYEKL. There are 16 residues in the CDR3. The germline V and J ends were trimmed by 1 base and 0 bases, with 10 bases remaining between them. CDR3 amino acids: CASSQVDIISYNEQFF. CDR3 coding DNA: TGCGCCAGCAGCCAAGTCGACATTATCTCCTACAATGAGCAGTTCTTC.

The chain combines TRBV12-3 or TRBV12-4 with TRBJ2-2; no definite D call. This CDR3 is built from 15 residues. V was cut by 0 bases and J by 4 bases, with 9 bases left in between. The CDR3 region has the DNA TGTGCCAGCAGTTTAGCGGGGTTATCCACCGGGGAGCTGTTTTTT. Translating gives CASSLAGLSTGELFF.

CDR3 in amino acids: CASSPAAGDQYF. Written as DNA, the CDR3 is TGTGCCAGCAGCCCCGCCGCGGGGGACCAGTACTTC. The chain links TRBV3-1 to TRBJ2-5, with 7 bases that match TRBD2. CDR3 length equals 12 residues. Germline V gene lookup returns CDR1 LGHDT and CDR2 YNNKEL (reference sequence). Trimming removed 4 bases from V and 10 bases from J; junction bases left unmatched: 6.

This clonotype is labeled medium-sized. The V and J genes are TRBV7-9 and TRBJ2-4, with TRBD2 matching over 9 bases. V shed 5 bases and J 0 bases; nucleotides not matched to a gene: 5. Germline-derived CDR1 and CDR2 are SEHNR and FQNEAQ (reference sequence). The CDR3 has 16 amino acids. CDR3 amino acids: CASSASGGLAKNIQYF. The CDR3 bases are TGTGCCAGCAGCGCCAGCGGGGGGCTAGCCAAAAACATTCAGTACTTC.

This chain joins TRBV28 and TRBJ2-5, with 7 bases that match TRBD2. The CDR3 loop spans 15 amino acids. Trimming cost V 5 bases and J 2 bases; bases outside gene matches: 8. Germline CDR1 reads MDHEN; CDR2 reads SYDVKM. DNA of the CDR3: TGTGCCAGCAGTGGGGAGCGGGGCGCACAAGAGACCCAGTACTTC. Translating it yields CASSGERGAQETQYF.

The chain carries TRBV9 and TRBJ2-3, with D possibly TRBD2 on 6 matching bases. The V gene lost 1 base and the J gene lost 2 bases, with 11 bases spanning the gap. Per the germline V gene, CDR1 is SGDLS and CDR2 is YYNGEE. The CDR3 extends over 15 amino acids. CDR3 sequence: CASSVWGVNTDTQYF. Written as DNA, the CDR3 is TGTGCCAGCAGCGTATGGGGGGTCAACACAGATACGCAGTATTTT.

The chain uses TRBV4-1 and TRBJ1-1; D gene ambiguous. The V gene lost 4 bases and the J gene lost 2 bases, with 14 bases spanning the gap. CDR3 length: 15 amino acids. The germline V gene encodes CDR1 MGHRA and CDR2 YSYEKL. The CDR3 region is CASSPGVLENTEAFF. The CDR3 DNA reads as TGCGCCAGCAGCCCTGGAGTTTTGGAAAACACTGAAGCTTTCTTT.

The rearrangement joins TRBV6-2 or TRBV6-3 to TRBJ1-1; tentatively, D is TRBD1 (5 bases). V lost 4 bases and J lost 3, with 15 bases in between. Germline CDR1 is MNHEY and CDR2 is SVGEGT. CDR3 length: 15 residues. Here the CDR3 reads CASSFGTGGDTEAFF. The CDR3 region has the DNA TGTGCCAGCAGTTTTGGGACCGGGGGAGACACTGAAGCTTTCTTT.

This clonotype was seen only a few times. The V and J genes are TRBV5-1 and TRBJ2-5, with no clear D. This CDR3 has 13 amino acids. The germline CDR1 and CDR2 sequences are SGHRS and YFSETQ. Deletions cut 2 bases from V and 5 bases from J, with 10 bases between. Here the CDR3 reads CASSFKVLETQYF. DNA of the CDR3: TGCGCCAGCAGCTTTAAAGTATTGGAGACCCAGTACTTC.

As concerns this clonotype: The conserved phenylalanine or tryptophan is not found at the CDR3 terminus, so this likely reflects a read error. V and J are TRBV4-2 and TRBJ2-7; D gene uncertain. Germline values: CDR1 LGHNA, CDR2 YNFKEQ. The germline V and J ends were trimmed by 0 bases and 0 bases, with 3 bases remaining between them. The CDR3 is 13 amino acids. CDR3 protein: CASSQDGSYEQYL. The CDR3 coding sequence is TGTGCCAGCAGCCAAGATGGCTCCTACGAGCAGTACTTA.

The chain uses TRBV6-6 and TRBJ2-5; possibly TRBD1 for D (5 bases). This CDR3 comprises 14 residues. The germline V and J ends were trimmed by 10 bases and 1 base, with 16 bases remaining between them. CDR1 is MNHNY, CDR2 SVGAGI, per germline (reference sequence). Written as DNA, the CDR3 is TGTGCCACCCATGGACCGACAGCCCAAGAGACCCAGTACTTC. The encoded protein is CATHGPTAQETQYF.

The chain employs TRBV19 and TRBJ2-7; D unclear. Germline-derived CDR1 and CDR2 are LNHDA and SQIVND (reference sequence). The ends were cut back, 3 bases at V and 4 bases at J, with 10 bases in the middle. This CDR3 region has 13 residues. The CDR3 is CASSIEEFYEQYF. The CDR3 bases are TGTGCCAGTAGTATTGAGGAGTTTTACGAGCAGTACTTC.